The following is a TCR beta chain sequence with its context. The antigen is not known. Method: immunoSEQ multiplex PCR; TCRdb's copy keeps in-frame clones and lacks some. Found here are some 150,000 clones, about 93% of them singletons; the top ten hold roughly 3.7%. This sample was taken from a study of T cell responses to AZD1222 COVID-19 vaccine. Points from the study as a whole: As reported, nearly half of all spike-specific TCRs target variant regions that are unmutated. Clonal diversity may have been underestimated, and the donors were mostly white British, with more females than males. Baseline seropositivity characterized only six AZD1222 recipients. Researchers took repertoire samples only after the peak T cell response had come.

The CDR3 length is 11 residues. The V end was cut by 8 bases, the J end by 9 bases, with 11 bases between. The TCR was taken from an adult in good health. The rearrangement links TRBV12-3 or TRBV12-4 to TRBJ2-4; either TRBD1 or TRBD2 may supply D (5 bases each). The material was peripheral blood, obtained on day 0 of AZD1222 vaccination. CDR3 protein: CASGRGGIQYF. The DNA for the CDR3 is TGTGCCAGCGGTCGTGGGGGCATTCAGTACTTC.